Only one count was recorded for the clone carrying this TCR beta chain. This sample was taken from a study of blood T cell repertoires in COVID-19. Libraries were prepared by immunoSEQ multiplex PCR; TCRdb keeps only in-frame clonotypes and omits some of them. The sample carries 250,000 to 350,000 clones, roughly nine tenths recorded once. Looked up from germline, CDR1 is SGHTA and CDR2 is FQGTGA. The CDR3 runs 15 residues. V was cut by 0 bases and J by 2 bases, with 9 bases left in between. Sequenced sample: peripheral blood. The sequence was obtained from a woman aged 25 to 39 with COVID-19, enrolled during active disease. The rearrangement joins TRBV7-3 to TRBJ2-3; the D gene is possibly TRBD2 (6 bases). The DNA for the CDR3 is TGTGCCAGCAGCTTAACCCGGGGGTACACAGATACGCAGTATTTT. It translates to CASSLTRGYTDTQYF.